The 11 T cell receptor beta chains below come from one sample, sequenced in a study of Graves' ophthalmopathy and Graves' hyperthyroidism. Amplification of the TCR beta CDR3 regions used RNA transcripts (as template). Investigators did first-round RT-PCR with HTBI primers, then second-round multiplex PCR. Using its own MiXCR run on the multiplex PCR reads, TCRdb lists one record per CDR3 protein. This table has hundreds of thousands of distinct CDR3 sequences, 21% appearing once. The specimen was peripheral blood. The receptors shown here come from a woman aged 18-35 years with stable Graves' hyperthyroidism.

The rearrangement joins TRBV13 to TRBJ2-7; weak D call: TRBD2 (6 bases). CDR3 size: 13 residues. Germline V gives CDR1 PRHDT, CDR2 FYEKMQ (reference sequence). V was cut by 8 bases and J by 2 bases, with 13 bases left in between. CDR3 in amino acids: CASSTWRAYEQYF. The CDR3 region has the DNA TGTGCCAGCTCCACTTGGAGGGCCTACGAGCAGTACTTC.

This clonotype has a count of ten or more. This chain connects TRBV20-1 to TRBJ2-7, with 10 bases that match TRBD2. The CDR3 is made up of 13 amino acids. Germline CDR1 DFQATT, CDR2 SNEGSKA (reference sequence). With V trimmed by 6 bases and J by 4 bases, 6 bases remained unmatched. The CDR3 sequence is CSAHGTSDYEQYF. The CDR3 nucleotides are TGCAGTGCCCACGGGACTAGCGATTACGAGCAGTACTTC.

This clonotype appeared a few times. The V and J genes are TRBV12-3 or TRBV12-4 and TRBJ2-7; D perhaps matches TRBD1 (6 bases). Trimming took off 4 bases at V and 1 base at J, with 11 bases between the two ends. The CDR3 covers 14 residues. CDR3 region: CASSSDSQSYEQYF. In DNA form, the CDR3 reads TGTGCCAGCAGTTCGGACAGCCAATCCTACGAGCAGTACTTC.

There are many counts of this clonotype. This chain joins TRBV2 and TRBJ2-5, with D unclear. This CDR3 is built from 13 residues. Germline CDR1 SNHLY, CDR2 FYNNEI. Trimming left V 7 bases short and J 2 bases short, with 11 bases between. CDR3 DNA: TGTGCCAGCACCGGGCAGACGCAAGAGACCCAGTACTTC. Translation: CASTGQTQETQYF.

This clonotype was seen ten or more times. J is TRBJ1-5 and V is TRBV7-8; D not resolved. V was shortened by 4 bases and J by 2 bases, with 15 bases between the two germline ends. Germline V gives CDR1 SGHVS, CDR2 FQNEAQ. This CDR3 spans 16 amino acids. In nucleotides, the CDR3 is TGTGCCAGCAGCTCCTTGAGGATTACGGGCAATCAGCCCCAGCATTTT. It translates to CASSSLRITGNQPQHF.

In its sample, this clonotype was seen many times. The genes are TRBV27 and TRBJ2-6; no firm D call. V was cut by 3 bases and J by 0 bases, with 9 bases left in between. This CDR3 comprises 16 residues. In germline, CDR1 is MNHEY, CDR2 SMNVEV (reference sequence). The CDR3 sequence: CASSFEWISGANVLTF. CDR3 DNA: TGTGCCAGCAGTTTTGAATGGATCTCTGGGGCCAACGTCCTGACTTTC. The whole variable domain, remainder taken from reference TRBV27 and TRBJ2-6, is EAQVTQNPRYLITVTGKKLTVTCSQNMNHEYMSWYRQDPGLGLRQIYYSMNVEVTDKGDVPEGYKVSRKEKRNFPLILESPSPNQTSLYFCASSFEWISGANVLTFGAGSRLTVL.

This rearrangement joins TRBV11-2 to TRBJ2-7; TRBD2 matches 14 bases. Germline V gene data show CDR1 as SGHAT and CDR2 as FQNNGV. The CDR3 contains 15 residues. Germline trimming cut 5 bases from V and 6 bases from J; bases unmatched to any gene: 6. The CDR3 sequence is CASSRGLAGASEQYF. Written as DNA, the CDR3 is TGTGCCAGCAGCCGGGGACTAGCGGGAGCTAGCGAGCAGTACTTC.

This clonotype was observed a few times. The chain recombines TRBV11-1 with TRBJ2-7, with D possibly being TRBD2 (6 bases). Germline CDR1 reads SGHAT; CDR2 reads FQDESV (reference sequence). V was pared by 5 bases and J by 1 base, with 15 bases between. This CDR3 has 15 amino acids. CDR3 amino acids: CASSAHRDFSYEQYF. The DNA for the CDR3 is TGTGCCAGCAGCGCGCACCGGGACTTTTCCTACGAGCAGTACTTC.

This clonotype was found many times. The CDR3 DNA is TGTGCCAGCAGTGAAAAGCAGAGATACGAGCAGTACTTC. It translates to CASSEKQRYEQYF. The genes are TRBV25-1 and TRBJ2-7; D not resolved. The germline V gene has CDR1 MGHDK and CDR2 SYGVNS. V was pared by 2 bases and J by 4 bases, with 9 bases between. This CDR3 contains 13 residues.

This clonotype showed up many times. This chain links TRBV30 with TRBJ1-2; no definite D call. CDR3 length: 15 residues. V was shortened by 2 bases and J by 0 bases, with 13 bases between the two germline ends. Germline V gene lookup returns CDR1 GTSNPN and CDR2 SVGIG (reference sequence). The chain's CDR3 is CAWSPSYPSNYGYTF. CDR3 DNA: TGTGCCTGGAGTCCCTCCTACCCATCTAACTATGGCTACACCTTC.

This clonotype was detected ten times or more. In nucleotides, the CDR3 is TGTGCCAGCAGTTCCATCCAGAGGTCACCCCTCCACTTT. Protein sequence: CASSSIQRSPLHF. J is TRBJ1-6 and V is TRBV27; D is unresolved. The CDR3 contains 13 residues. CDR1 is MNHEY and CDR2 is SMNVEV in the germline V gene (reference sequence). V was pared by 4 bases and J by 10 bases, with 11 bases between.